These 14 T cell receptor beta chains originate from one sample sequenced in a study of CD8+ T cells in alopecia areata. Sequencing templates came from extracted RNA that was reverse transcribed into cDNA. Libraries were prepared by immunoSEQ multiplex PCR; TCRdb keeps only in-frame clonotypes and omits some of them. The sample yields about 200,000 clones, about 61% seen once. Sequences were obtained from CD8+ T cells sorted from blood. These receptors all stem from a human donor in good health.

There are a few counts of this clone. The V and J genes are TRBV4-1 and TRBJ2-7; no clear D gene. Trimming left V 4 bases short and J 7 bases short, with 14 bases between. This CDR3 is 13 amino acids long. Germline V gene lookup returns CDR1 MGHRA and CDR2 YSYEKL. In nucleotides, the CDR3 is TGCGCCAGCAGCCCTATAAACCCTAGGGAGCAGTACTTC. It is translated as CASSPINPREQYF.

The V and J genes are TRBV4-1 and TRBJ2-5; 10 nucleotides agree with TRBD2. Trimming took 0 bases from V and 1 from J; bases not matched to a gene: 5. CDR3 length: 17 residues. Germline loops: CDR1 MGHRA, CDR2 YSYEKL. CDR3 loop: CASSQERSGGVQETQYF. The CDR3 DNA reads TGCGCCAGCAGCCAAGAAAGGAGCGGGGGGGTCCAAGAGACCCAGTACTTC.

CDR3 protein: CARLKDTPSSYNSPLHF. CDR3 DNA: TGTGCCAGGCTGAAAGATACACCAAGCTCCTATAATTCACCCCTCCACTTT. This rearrangement joins TRBV9 to TRBJ1-6; unclear D gene. The V end lost 8 bases, the J end lost 0 bases, and 18 bases lay between the germline ends. From germline, CDR1 is SGDLS and CDR2 YYNGEE. This CDR3 is 17 amino acids long.

This clone was seen more than once but under ten times. This rearrangement joins TRBV5-6 to TRBJ2-3, with 16 bases that match TRBD2. The CDR3 has 16 amino acids. In germline, CDR1 is SGHDT, CDR2 YYEEEE. After removal of 5 bases from V and 4 bases from J, the junction contained 4 bases not matched to a gene. The CDR3 nucleotides read TGTGCCAGCAGTGGGACTAGCGGGGGGGCCCCAGATACGCAGTATTTT. Residues: CASSGTSGGAPDTQYF.

In DNA form, the CDR3 reads TGTGCCAGCGGAAAAGACAGTTATAATGAAAAACTGTTTTTT. It yields the protein CASGKDSYNEKLFF. V is TRBV25-1 and J is TRBJ1-4, with D possibly being TRBD1 (5 bases). This CDR3 contains 14 residues. CDR1 is MGHDK and CDR2 is SYGVNS in the germline V gene. Between the trimmed V and J ends, which lost 8 bases and 4 bases, there was a span of 14 bases.

V gene TRBV4-1 combines with J gene TRBJ1-1, with TRBD1 identical over 8 bases. J gave up 0 bases and V 2 bases, and 2 bases lay outside the gene matches. The CDR3 loop spans 15 amino acids. The germline CDR1 and CDR2 sequences are MGHRA and YSYEKL. This CDR3 is CASSQRTGLNTEAFF. The CDR3 DNA reads TGCGCCAGCAGCCAACGGACAGGGTTGAACACTGAAGCTTTCTTT.

This chain uses TRBV6-5 with TRBJ1-2; the D gene is possibly TRBD1 (5 bases). Trimming stripped 5 bases from V and 4 bases from J, with 8 bases between. Germline V gene lookup returns CDR1 MNHEY and CDR2 SVGAGI. The CDR3 covers 12 residues. CDR3 bases: TGTGCCAGCAGTCCAGGGTCCTATGGCTACACCTTC. Translating it yields CASSPGSYGYTF.

V gene TRBV30 combines with J gene TRBJ2-5; D remains unclear. Trimming removed 5 bases from V and 5 bases from J, with 15 bases in between. The CDR3 has 13 residues. The germline CDR1 and CDR2 sequences are GTSNPN and SVGIG (reference sequence). This CDR3 reads CAWGDGAFETQYF. The CDR3 DNA sequence: TGTGCCTGGGGTGATGGCGCGTTTGAGACCCAGTACTTC.

This chain links TRBV15 with TRBJ1-5; 8 nucleotides align to TRBD1. The germline CDR1 and CDR2 sequences are LNHNV and YYDKDF (reference sequence). The CDR3 loop spans 15 amino acids. V gave up 2 bases and J gave up 6 bases; unmatched junction bases: 6. CDR3 sequence: CATSRRQGAGQPQHF. For the CDR3, the DNA is TGTGCCACCAGCAGAAGGCAGGGGGCCGGTCAGCCCCAGCATTTT.

The chain is built from TRBV6-1 and TRBJ2-5; D gene uncertain. The CDR3 has 17 amino acids. The ends were cut back, 2 bases at V and 3 bases at J, with 19 bases in the middle. Germline V gene data show CDR1 as MNHNS and CDR2 as SASEGT. CDR3 sequence: CASSEPSLARLEETQYF. The CDR3 nucleotides are TGTGCCAGCAGTGAACCTTCCTTGGCTAGGCTTGAAGAGACCCAGTACTTC.

The V call is TRBV29-1, the J call TRBJ1-1; 10 bases agree with TRBD1. CDR1 and CDR2 (germline): SQVTM, ANQGSEA. Losses at the gene ends were 4 bases for V and 0 bases for J; bases not matched to a gene: 5. The CDR3 contains 15 residues. The CDR3 protein is CSVAGTGVMNTEAFF. The CDR3 coding sequence is TGCAGCGTTGCCGGGACAGGGGTAATGAACACTGAAGCTTTCTTT.

The sample holds one count of this clone. This chain connects TRBV27 to TRBJ1-4; D is uncertain. Trimming left V 1 base short and J 3 bases short, with 15 bases between. This CDR3 region has 17 residues. Germline V CDR1 and CDR2: MNHEY, SMNVEV (reference sequence). CDR3 in amino acids: CASSLWAGWKANEKLFF. CDR3 sequence (DNA): TGTGCCAGCAGTTTATGGGCCGGGTGGAAGGCTAATGAAAAACTGTTTTTT.

The CDR3 DNA follows: TGTGCCAGCAGCGACGACGAGGAGAGGGAGACCCAGTACTTC. It encodes CASSDDEERETQYF. The J gene is TRBJ2-5, the V gene TRBV7-8; D gene uncertain. The V gene lost 5 bases and the J gene lost 5 bases, with 15 bases spanning the gap. The CDR3 is made up of 14 amino acids. Germline V CDR1 and CDR2: SGHVS, FQNEAQ.

The V call is TRBV25-1, the J call TRBJ1-1; unclear D gene. Germline CDR1 reads MGHDK; CDR2 reads SYGVNS. V was cut by 7 bases and J by 0 bases, with 9 bases left in between. The CDR3 has 13 amino acids. The CDR3 bases are TGTGCCAGCACCGGTGGCTTGAACACTGAAGCTTTCTTT. Protein: CASTGGLNTEAFF.